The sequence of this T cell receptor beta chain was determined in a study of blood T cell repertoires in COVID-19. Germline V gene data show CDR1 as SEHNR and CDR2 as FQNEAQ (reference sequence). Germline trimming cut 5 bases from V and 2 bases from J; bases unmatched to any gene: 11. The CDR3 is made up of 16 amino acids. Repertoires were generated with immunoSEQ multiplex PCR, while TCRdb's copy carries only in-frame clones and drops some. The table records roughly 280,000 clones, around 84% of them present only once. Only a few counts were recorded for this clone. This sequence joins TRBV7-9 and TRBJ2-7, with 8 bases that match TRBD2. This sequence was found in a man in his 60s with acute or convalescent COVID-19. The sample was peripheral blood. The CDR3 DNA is TGTGCCAGCAGCCCCCCTACCGGGAGGGATACCTACGAGCAGTACTTC. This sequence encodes CASSPPTGRDTYEQYF.